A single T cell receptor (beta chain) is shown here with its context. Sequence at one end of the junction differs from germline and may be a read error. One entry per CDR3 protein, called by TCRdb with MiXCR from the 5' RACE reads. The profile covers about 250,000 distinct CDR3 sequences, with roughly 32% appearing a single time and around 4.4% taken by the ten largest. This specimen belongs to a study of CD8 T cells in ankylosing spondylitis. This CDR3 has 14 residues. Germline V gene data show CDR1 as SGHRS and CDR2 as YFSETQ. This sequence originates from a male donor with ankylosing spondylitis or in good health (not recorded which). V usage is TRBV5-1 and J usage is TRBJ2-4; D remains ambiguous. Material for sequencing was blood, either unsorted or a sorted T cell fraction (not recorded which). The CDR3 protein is CASSLGDAKNSQYF. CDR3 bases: TGCGCCAGCAGCTTGGGAGACGCCAAAAACAGTCAGTACTTC.